This T cell receptor beta chain was sequenced in a study of molecular identifiers for immune sequencing clone quantification. In this sample, this clonotype turned up many times. Its specificity is not known. TCRdb re-called the PCR reads through MiXCR, storing one row per CDR3 protein. Among hundreds of thousands of distinct CDR3 sequences listed, nearly 20% were seen once. V lost 4 bases and J 7 bases, leaving 16 bases between the germline ends. The CDR3 is made up of 14 amino acids. Germline lookup yields CDR1 MNHEY and CDR2 SMNVEV (reference sequence). Study-level points and caveats: In CMV-specific effectors, clones above 20 copies held over 98% of molecules; naive, under 1%.

This chain connects TRBV27 to TRBJ1-1; D unclear. This clonotype was sampled from a human donor in good health. Some libraries in this study had Jurkat cell RNA spiked in. The source material was naive CD8+ T cells from blood, with Jurkat cell RNA spiked in. Subset reported: FACS-sorted CD8+CD4-CCR7+CD45RA+ naive T cells. DNA for the CDR3: TGTGCCAGCAGTTCGGGAGGACGGGAGGGTGAAGCTTTCTTT. Its protein is CASSSGGREGEAFF.